A selection of T cell receptor beta chains follows, all from one sample in a study of identical twins. TCRdb processed the 5' RACE reads anew with MiXCR; each CDR3 protein has one entry. Here the sample spans some 1,700,000 distinct CDR3 sequences, 32% being singletons. The sequencing input was cord blood. The receptors shown here come from a newborn girl in good health. Each CDR3 is given with its conserved first and last residue. The order of the fields is clone size, V gene, D gene, J gene, CDR3 DNA, CDR3 protein. The D gene is left open where the match is weak. Clone size appears in some rows only: once, few, many, or a class for an expanded clone.

size: NA; V: TRBV14; D: NA; J: TRBJ1-2; DNA: TGTGCCAGCAGCCAAGAAGTCGGCTATGGCTACACCTTC; CDR3: CASSQEVGYGYTF
size: few; V: TRBV2; D: TRBD1; J: TRBJ1-5; DNA: TGTGCCAGCAGTGAAGAGGGGGCAAGCAATCAGCCCCAGCATTTT; CDR3: CASSEEGASNQPQHF
size: NA; V: TRBV27; D: NA; J: TRBJ1-6; DNA: TGTGCCAGCAGTCCACAGAGAAATAATTCACCCCTCCACTTT; CDR3: CASSPQRNNSPLHF
size: once; V: TRBV7-9; D: NA; J: TRBJ1-4; DNA: TGTGCCAGCAGCAAGACAGCTCTGGCTGAAAAACTGTTTTTT; CDR3: CASSKTALAEKLFF
size: NA; V: TRBV7-9; D: NA; J: TRBJ1-1; DNA: TGTGCCAGCAGCTCACGTATGTTCTCGGCCAACACTGAAGCTTTCTTT; CDR3: CASSSRMFSANTEAFF
size: NA; V: TRBV28; D: NA; J: TRBJ1-5; DNA: TGTGCCGGGGGGAGGCAGCCCCAGCATTTT; CDR3: CAGGRQPQHF
size: few; V: TRBV3-1; D: NA; J: TRBJ2-3; DNA: TGTGCCAGCAGCCAGTACGGGCCCGATACGCAGTATTTT; CDR3: CASSQYGPDTQYF
size: few; V: TRBV4-1; D: NA; J: TRBJ1-2; DNA: TGCGCCAGCAGCCAACTTCTACAGGGCCGCTACACCTTC; CDR3: CASSQLLQGRYTF
size: NA; V: TRBV28; D: TRBD2; J: TRBJ2-7; DNA: TGTGCCAGCAGTTTACCCTTGAACGGGGGGGCCTACGAGCAGTACTTC; CDR3: CASSLPLNGGAYEQYF
size: NA; V: TRBV5-1; D: TRBD1; J: TRBJ2-3; DNA: TGCGCCAGCAGGATACAGGGGGCTCTCACAGATACGCAGTATTTT; CDR3: CASRIQGALTDTQYF
size: few; V: TRBV4-1; D: NA; J: TRBJ2-2; DNA: TGCGCCAGCAGCCAAGGAAGCAGGGCGGACACCGGGGAGCTGTTTTTT; CDR3: CASSQGSRADTGELFF
size: few; V: TRBV7-9; D: NA; J: TRBJ2-7; DNA: TGTGCCAGCAGCTTAGCGGGCAGGGCCGACTACGAGCAGTACTTC; CDR3: CASSLAGRADYEQYF
size: NA; V: TRBV25-1; D: NA; J: TRBJ2-1; DNA: TGTGCCAGCAGTGAATCGGGGCGGGTCTCCTACAATGAGCAGTTCTTC; CDR3: CASSESGRVSYNEQFF
size: few; V: TRBV28; D: NA; J: TRBJ2-4; DNA: TGTGCCAGCAGTTTGGGGGCGCCCAAAAACATTCAGTACTTC; CDR3: CASSLGAPKNIQYF
size: many; V: TRBV10-3; D: NA; J: TRBJ2-7; DNA: TGTGCCATCAGTGAGTCGAATACGGTTTCCTACGAGCAGTACTTC; CDR3: CAISESNTVSYEQYF
size: NA; V: TRBV6-5; D: NA; J: TRBJ2-3; DNA: TGTGCCAGCAGTGCCTTGGTCCCAGATACGCAGTATTTT; CDR3: CASSALVPDTQYF
size: few; V: TRBV11-2; D: NA; J: TRBJ2-2; DNA: TGTGCCAGCAGCTTAGATTTAACCGGGGAGCTGTTTTTT; CDR3: CASSLDLTGELFF
size: NA; V: TRBV4-2; D: NA; J: TRBJ1-5; DNA: TGTGCCAGCAGCCCATCGGAAAAGGATGGCCCCCAGCATTTT; CDR3: CASSPSEKDGPQHF
size: few; V: TRBV12-3/TRBV12-4; D: NA; J: TRBJ1-2; DNA: TGTGCCAGCAGTTCGCTCCGGGGAGTCTACACCTTC; CDR3: CASSSLRGVYTF
size: few; V: TRBV12-3/TRBV12-4; D: TRBD2; J: TRBJ2-7; DNA: TGTGCCAGCAGTTTAGGCGGGGGGCCCTCCTACAATGAGCAGTACTTC; CDR3: CASSLGGGPSYNEQYF
size: few; V: TRBV19; D: NA; J: TRBJ2-7; DNA: TGTGCCAGATTTCTGGGCGGCAGCGAGCAGTACTTC; CDR3: CARFLGGSEQYF
size: few; V: TRBV7-9; D: NA; J: TRBJ2-2; DNA: TGTGCCAGCAGCCCCGGATTCAAAGGGACCGGGGAGCTGTTTTTT; CDR3: CASSPGFKGTGELFF
size: NA; V: TRBV7-9; D: TRBD1; J: TRBJ1-2; DNA: TGTGCCAGCAGCGGCCCCCGGGACAGGGGAAACTATGGCTACACCTTC; CDR3: CASSGPRDRGNYGYTF
size: few; V: TRBV20-1; D: NA; J: TRBJ2-7; DNA: TGCAGTGCTAGCTACGGGGCCTCCTACGAGCAGTACTTC; CDR3: CSASYGASYEQYF
size: NA; V: TRBV6-6; D: TRBD1; J: TRBJ1-4; DNA: TGTGCCAGCAGTTACTCGGGACAGGTTCGAGAAAAACTGTTTTTT; CDR3: CASSYSGQVREKLFF
size: NA; V: TRBV10-3; D: NA; J: TRBJ1-6; DNA: TGTGCCATCAGTACACAGGGTTCGTCTTCACCCTTCCACTTT; CDR3: CAISTQGSSSPFHF
size: NA; V: TRBV6-6; D: TRBD1; J: TRBJ1-5; DNA: TGTGCCAGCAGTTATAACAGGGGTAGCAATCAGCCCCAGCATTTT; CDR3: CASSYNRGSNQPQHF
size: few; V: TRBV20-1; D: TRBD2; J: TRBJ2-3; DNA: TGCAGTGTCGTGGCTAGCGGGGGGGCCCCAGATACGCAGTATTTT; CDR3: CSVVASGGAPDTQYF
size: few; V: TRBV7-2; D: NA; J: TRBJ2-1; DNA: TGTGCCAGCAGCCCGGGAGTCCCTCGGTATTTGTCGTTCTTC; CDR3: CASSPGVPRYLSFF
size: many; V: TRBV14; D: NA; J: TRBJ2-1; DNA: TGTGCCAGCAGCCCCGGGGGAGCCTACAATGAGCAGTTCTTC; CDR3: CASSPGGAYNEQFF
size: NA; V: TRBV2; D: NA; J: TRBJ2-7; DNA: TGTGCCAGCACGAGGAATCCCTACGAGCAGTACTTC; CDR3: CASTRNPYEQYF
size: NA; V: TRBV7-9; D: NA; J: TRBJ1-1; DNA: TGTGCCAGCAGCTCTAATCGGGCTTTCTTT; CDR3: CASSSNRAFF
size: few; V: TRBV3-1; D: NA; J: TRBJ2-7; DNA: TGTGCCAGCAGCCTCCGCTCACCTCCCTACGAGCAGTACTTC; CDR3: CASSLRSPPYEQYF
size: NA; V: TRBV29-1; D: TRBD1; J: TRBJ2-3; DNA: TGCAGCGCGTCCGGGACAGTGGGCACAGATACGCAGTATTTT; CDR3: CSASGTVGTDTQYF
size: many; V: TRBV6-5; D: NA; J: TRBJ1-2; DNA: TGTGCCAGCAGTCAGGGTTTGGGCTACACCTTC; CDR3: CASSQGLGYTF
size: NA; V: TRBV7-2; D: NA; J: TRBJ2-5; DNA: TGTGCCAGCTGCGTCGACTATAAAGAGACCCAGTACTTC; CDR3: CASCVDYKETQYF
size: few; V: TRBV28; D: TRBD2; J: TRBJ2-3; DNA: TGTGCCACCGGGACTAGCGGGACGACAGATACGCAGTATTTT; CDR3: CATGTSGTTDTQYF
size: few; V: TRBV7-2; D: TRBD2; J: TRBJ2-3; DNA: TGTGCCAGCAGCCCGGGGGGGCTAGCGGGCACAGATACGCAGTATTTT; CDR3: CASSPGGLAGTDTQYF
size: few; V: TRBV5-1; D: NA; J: TRBJ1-2; DNA: TGCGCCAGCAGCTTGAGTACGGGGGTTATGCTCTACACCTTC; CDR3: CASSLSTGVMLYTF
size: few; V: TRBV12-3/TRBV12-4; D: TRBD1; J: TRBJ1-4; DNA: TGTGCCAGCAGACCCGGGACAGGGGTCGGGAATGAAAAACTGTTTTTT; CDR3: CASRPGTGVGNEKLFF
size: NA; V: TRBV20-1; D: NA; J: TRBJ1-5; DNA: TGCAGTGCTAGAGGGACAGCGAGCAATCAGCCCCAGCATTTT; CDR3: CSARGTASNQPQHF
size: few; V: TRBV12-3/TRBV12-4; D: NA; J: TRBJ1-5; DNA: TGTGCCAGCAGCCAGGACAATAGCAATCAGCCCCAGCATTTT; CDR3: CASSQDNSNQPQHF
size: NA; V: TRBV20-1; D: TRBD1; J: TRBJ1-2; DNA: TGCAGTGCTAGAGCCCGCAGGGGGGCCTATGGCTACACCTTC; CDR3: CSARARRGAYGYTF
size: few; V: TRBV14; D: TRBD1; J: TRBJ2-1; DNA: TGTGCCAGCAGACTTACTGGACAGGGGGCCAAAAATGAGCAGTTCTTC; CDR3: CASRLTGQGAKNEQFF
size: NA; V: TRBV2; D: TRBD1; J: TRBJ1-2; DNA: TGTGCCAGCGGTCCGGGACAGGGGGACTATGGCTACACCTTC; CDR3: CASGPGQGDYGYTF